This section outlines one T cell receptor (beta chain) sequence together with its context. What it recognizes is unknown. The sample comes from a study of cytomegalovirus exposure and HLA in healthy donors. Study-level points and caveats: The study listed 164 cytomegalovirus-associated TCR beta chains.

PCR employed 60 Vbeta and 13 Jbeta primers. The method was immunoSEQ multiplex PCR; TCRdb's version includes in-frame clones alone and lacks a portion of them. This table holds more than 110,000 clones, approximately 80% found once. There are 20 residues in the CDR3. The clonotype originates from a male donor in good health and CMV-seronegative. The chain recombines TRBV21-1 with TRBJ2-7; the table assigns TRBD1, which was not confirmed against the DNA. TRBV21-1 is recorded as a pseudogene. The specimen sequenced was PBMCs. CDR3 bases: TGTGCCAGCAGCAAAGTCGGGGGGACAGGGGTCTTCCCGAGCTCCTACGAGCAGTACTTC. It yields the protein CASSKVGGTGVFPSSYEQYF.